The 17 T cell receptor beta chains in this list originate from one sample, sequenced in a study of radiation and T cells in renal cell carcinoma. The protocol was immunoSEQ multiplex PCR, while the TCRdb copy is restricted to in-frame clones and leaves out a portion. Of some 44,000 clones in the sample, about 82% were seen once. Described time point: blood 4 weeks post-SBRT, at nephrectomy. As for treatment: 15 Gy SBRT to primary tumor, nephrectomy 4 weeks later. This specimen consisted of blood, obtained from a patient whose treatment included radiotherapy and nephrectomy. These receptors came from a woman aged 70-85 years with renal cell carcinoma.

The CDR3 spells CASSLERTDTQYF. The CDR3 DNA reads TGTGCCAGCAGCTTAGAGCGCACAGATACGCAGTATTTT. The chain employs TRBV11-2 and TRBJ2-3, with D unresolved. CDR1 is SGHAT, CDR2 FQNNGV, per germline. The CDR3 runs to 13 residues. Trimming shortened V by 0 bases and J by 1 base, and 2 bases separated the two germline ends.

This rearrangement joins TRBV19 to TRBJ1-5; a weak D match, TRBD1 (6 bases). Trimming shortened V by 11 bases and J by 4 bases, and 15 bases separated the two germline ends. The CDR3 has 13 amino acids. CDR1 is LNHDA and CDR2 is SQIVND in the germline V gene (reference sequence). This CDR3 reads CACSQGLNQPQHF. CDR3 nucleotide sequence: TGTGCCTGCTCACAGGGACTTAATCAGCCCCAGCATTTT.

Only one count was recorded for this clone. This sequence joins TRBV7-2 and TRBJ1-3, with D possibly TRBD1 on 5 matching bases. In germline, CDR1 is SGHTA, CDR2 FQGNSA. V was shortened by 5 bases and J by 2 bases, with 13 bases between the two germline ends. The CDR3 spans 15 residues. CDR3 bases: TGTGCCAGCAGCCCTAGCGGGGGAGCTGGAAACACCATATATTTT. This sequence encodes CASSPSGGAGNTIYF. Full variable domain (rest looked up from reference TRBV7-2 and TRBJ1-3): GAGVSQSPSNKVTEKGKDVELRCDPISGHTALYWYRQSLGQGLEFLIYFQGNSAPDKSGLPSDRFSAERTGGSVSTLTIQRTQQEDSAVYLCASSPSGGAGNTIYFGEGSWLTVV.

The rearrangement joins TRBV6-5 to TRBJ1-5; TRBD1 is a possible D gene (6 bases). The CDR3 consists of 12 residues. V was pared by 6 bases and J by 5 bases, with 8 bases between. CDR1 is MNHEY and CDR2 is SVGAGI in the germline V gene. CDR3 coding DNA: TGTGCCAGCAGGACAGGCTATCAGCCCCAGCATTTT. This codes for CASRTGYQPQHF.

This chain connects TRBV7-8 to TRBJ1-2; D is unclear. The germline V and J ends were trimmed by 0 bases and 5 bases, with 13 bases remaining between them. Germline CDR1 reads SGHVS; CDR2 reads FQNEAQ. CDR3 length: 15 amino acids. This chain's CDR3 is CASSLAVTPSYGYTF. The CDR3 nucleotides are TGTGCCAGCAGCTTAGCGGTGACACCAAGTTATGGCTACACCTTC.

The chain joins TRBV5-1 to TRBJ1-3; D call uncertain. CDR1 and CDR2 from the germline V gene are SGHRS and YFSETQ. The CDR3 contains 17 residues. V lost 0 bases and J 2 bases, leaving 15 bases between the germline ends. CDR3 sequence reads: CASSLAAIRGAGNTIYF. Written as DNA, the CDR3 is TGCGCCAGCAGCTTGGCAGCTATACGCGGGGCTGGAAACACCATATATTTT.

This clone was seen only a few times. The genes are TRBV7-2 and TRBJ1-1; 7 nucleotides align to TRBD1. Germline CDR1 SGHTA, CDR2 FQGNSA. CDR3 length: 12 residues. V gave up 6 bases and J gave up 5 bases; unmatched junction bases: 3. The CDR3 loop is CASRQQGTEAFF. The CDR3 DNA reads TGTGCCAGCAGGCAACAGGGGACTGAAGCTTTCTTT.

The chain couples TRBV7-6 to TRBJ1-6; 8 bases are a match to TRBD1. The V and J ends lost 5 bases and 9 bases, in that order; junction bases with no gene match: 9. Germline lookup yields CDR1 SGHVS and CDR2 FNYEAQ. This CDR3 has 15 residues. This CDR3 reads CASSQTGTGGSPLHF. CDR3 nucleotides: TGTGCCAGCAGCCAGACCGGGACAGGAGGTTCACCCCTCCACTTT. The complete variable domain, with remaining parts taken from reference TRBV7-6 and TRBJ1-6, reads GAGVSQSPRYKVTKRGQDVALRCDPISGHVSLYWYRQALGQGPEFLTYFNYEAQQDKSGLPNDRFSAERPEGSISTLTIQRTEQRDSAMYRCASSQTGTGGSPLHFGNGTRLTVT.

The chain combines TRBV5-1 with TRBJ2-1; D gene uncertain. Germline V lookup: CDR1 SGHRS, CDR2 YFSETQ. Trimming stripped 0 bases from V and 5 bases from J, with 9 bases between. The CDR3 covers 14 residues. CDR3 bases: TGCGCCAGCAGCTTGGCGGGTCCCAACAATGAGCAGTTCTTC. It specifies CASSLAGPNNEQFF.

V gene TRBV7-9 combines with J gene TRBJ1-3; D is perhaps TRBD1 (5 bases). Germline CDR1 reads SEHNR; CDR2 reads FQNEAQ (reference sequence). CDR3 length: 13 residues. Trimming pared 0 bases from V and 6 bases from J, leaving 6 bases between. CDR3 coding DNA: TGTGCCAGCAGCTTAGCCAGGGAAAACACCATATATTTT. It yields the protein CASSLARENTIYF.

V usage is TRBV5-6 and J usage is TRBJ2-2, with 10 positions matching TRBD2. In germline, CDR1 is SGHDT, CDR2 YYEEEE. CDR3 length: 19 residues. With 3 bases clipped from V and 7 bases from J, the junction kept 18 bases outside the gene matches. The CDR3 DNA reads TGTGCCAGCAGCTCTAGCGGGGGCCCCCCCCTTTTTGAGGGCGGGGAGCTGTTTTTT. It encodes CASSSSGGPPLFEGGELFF. Full variable domain (outside the CDR3, taken from reference TRBV5-6 and TRBJ2-2): DAGVTQSPTHLIKTRGQQVTLRCSPKSGHDTVSWYQQALGQGPQFIFQYYEEEERQRGNFPDRFSGHQFPNYSSELNVNALLLGDSALYLCASSSSGGPPLFEGGELFFGEGSRLTVL.

The chain combines TRBV23-1 with TRBJ1-1, with 8 bases identical to TRBD1. TRBV23-1 is sorted into the ORF group, with uncertain function. CDR3 length equals 17 residues. With V trimmed by 8 bases and J by 3 bases, 17 bases remained unmatched. In nucleotides, the CDR3 is TGCGCCAGCTCCTCGGCCAGGGGGCCCGGAAGGGACACTGAAGCTTTCTTT. It codes for CASSSARGPGRDTEAFF.

This clone was detected a few times. The V call is TRBV19, the J call TRBJ1-1; D is unresolved. The V and J ends lost 7 bases and 1 base respectively, with 7 bases between them. This CDR3 region has 12 residues. Germline V lookup: CDR1 LNHDA, CDR2 SQIVND (reference sequence). The CDR3: CASIGENTEAFF. CDR3 nucleotide sequence: TGTGCCAGTATCGGGGAGAACACTGAAGCTTTCTTT.

The CDR3 DNA sequence: TGTGCCAGCAGCTTACAGTCGCTCGCGAAGTACAATGAGCAGTTCTTC. The encoded protein is CASSLQSLAKYNEQFF. The rearrangement joins TRBV11-2 to TRBJ2-1; D is unclear. The germline V gene has CDR1 SGHAT and CDR2 FQNNGV. CDR3 length equals 16 residues. The V end lost 2 bases, the J end lost 4 bases, and 15 bases lay between the germline ends.

This chain uses TRBV10-3 with TRBJ1-5; 7 bases agree with TRBD1. CDR3 length: 14 amino acids. Germline V CDR1 and CDR2: ENHRY, SYGVKD. With 5 bases clipped from V and 6 bases from J, the junction kept 7 bases outside the gene matches. In DNA, the CDR3 is TGTGCCATCAGTAAAGACAGGGAAGGTCAGCCCCAGCATTTT. Amino acid sequence: CAISKDREGQPQHF.

The J gene is TRBJ2-2, the V gene TRBV5-1, with a weak D call TRBD2 (6 bases). Germline V gene data show CDR1 as SGHRS and CDR2 as YFSETQ. The CDR3 has 15 residues. The V and J ends lost 1 base and 8 bases respectively, with 15 bases between them. CDR3 nucleotide sequence: TGCGCCAGCAGCTTGCCCGGACTACCCACGGGGGAGCTGTTTTTT. Residues: CASSLPGLPTGELFF.

This clone showed up just a few times. The V gene is TRBV5-1, the J gene TRBJ2-1; TRBD1 matches 8 bases. CDR1 SGHRS and CDR2 YFSETQ come from the germline V gene. V shed 4 bases, J shed 8 bases, and the junction held 14 bases outside the gene matches. The CDR3 runs to 16 residues. CDR3 amino acids: CASSTGQGTAIDEQFF. The CDR3, as DNA: TGCGCCAGCAGCACCGGACAGGGAACCGCGATCGATGAGCAGTTCTTC. The whole variable domain, remainder taken from reference TRBV5-1 and TRBJ2-1, is KAGVTQTPRYLIKTRGQQVTLSCSPISGHRSVSWYQQTPGQGLQFLFEYFSETQRNKGNFPGRFSGRQFSNSRSEMNVSTLELGDSALYLCASSTGQGTAIDEQFFGPGTRLTVL.